This T cell receptor (beta chain) was profiled in a study of post-analysis software for immune sequencing data (dated by TCRdb to about 2015). Regarding the study in general: Recorded disease courses included relapsing-remitting, secondary progressive and progressive-relapsing multiple sclerosis, with some patients lacking subtype annotation. A subset of samples was prepared in parallel using single-end sample barcoding, then pooled and co-amplified after Illumina adapter ligation. Patient repertoires were compared against 11 to 12 previously published healthy control repertoires from donors aged about 6 to 28 years.

Library method: PCR. The sequencer listed for this sample is Illumina HiSeq 2500. To reduce PCR and sequencing biases, unique molecular identifiers were incorporated into the TCR beta cDNA libraries. Some 500,000 cDNA molecules were obtained per 1 to 10 million input T cells, so each molecule approximated one T cell. The patient libraries were prepared and sequenced using the same protocol as the earlier healthy control dataset. Within a given batch, samples were prepared together, multiplexed and sequenced on the same HiSeq lane. The paper's processing steps were these. MIGEC was used to process the raw barcoded reads, and molecular identifier groups with only a single read were discarded before consensus assembly and CDR3 extraction. Clonotype tables were post-analysed with VDJtools, and diversity was normalized by down-sampling all datasets to the smallest sample size. In repertoire overlap clustering, CDR3 amino acid sequences, but not nucleotide sequences, were matched to correct batch-related cross-sample contamination. TCRdb reworked the public reads: Q25 trimming with fastp, MiXCR clone assembly, productive beta chains retained. Rows with a matching CDR3 protein are joined into one entry that keeps the most common DNA and genes. None of the V and J calls come from the authors' own analysis; TCRdb made them. The sample data list some 260,000 distinct CDR3 sequences, and less than 40% of these were observed just once. Under 5.5% of the sample is taken by the ten largest.

The V end loses 7 bases and the J end loses 7 bases, and a stretch of 19 bases separates them. From cysteine to phenylalanine, the CDR3 is 14 amino acids long. Only the CDR3 region is kept as DNA, spanning 42 bases read in frame from base 1. Per the germline V gene, SGHRS is the CDR1 and YFSETQ is the CDR2. This clonotype appeared many times. Its specific antigen is unknown. There are no base qualities to consult, and no much larger clone falls within one base. General findings and caveats noted by the study authors: When samples were clustered directly using the F measure, samples prepared in the same batch co-clustered strongly, which prompted a batch-effect correction. Normalized Chao1 diversity was significantly lower in multiple sclerosis patients than controls, suggesting substantial peripheral T-cell clonal expansion. Patients showed significantly higher frequencies than controls for 4 or 5 TRBV segments, among them TRBV5-6, TRBV5-1 and TRBV20-1. The control group was slightly older than the multiple sclerosis patient group.

To demonstrate the VDJtools post-analysis software, TCR beta repertoires were profiled from the peripheral blood of about 13 young patients with multiple sclerosis. The multiple sclerosis patients were children and adolescents between roughly 6 and 16 years of age. The chain is encoded by TRBV5-1 joined to TRBJ2-3; the D region possibly corresponds to TRBD1 (8 bases align). This TCR was recovered from a girl aged 10 to 17 with multiple sclerosis. What was sequenced was blood. The DNA sequence is given as TGCGCCAGCCGGGGGGACAGGCTGAAATATACGCAGTATTTT. This yields the protein CASRGDRLKYTQYF. The full variable domain, with segments outside the CDR3 supplied by the reference TRBV5-1 and TRBJ2-3 proteins, appears as KAGVTQTPRYLIKTRGQQVTLSCSPISGHRSVSWYQQTPGQGLQFLFEYFSETQRNKGNFPGRFSGRQFSNSRSEMNVSTLELGDSALYLCASRGDRLKYTQYFGPGTRLTVL.